The clone carrying this T cell receptor (beta chain) was seen a single time. Its target is unknown. This sample includes further DNA sequences coding for the same CDR3. The data originate from a study of cytomegalovirus exposure and HLA in healthy donors. General study results and limits: Diagnosis of cytomegalovirus status made by the classifier reportedly showed high specificity and sensitivity.

The PCR ran on 60 Vbeta and 13 Jbeta primers. Only in-frame clones appear in the TCRdb table, and some are missing; sequencing was by immunoSEQ multiplex PCR. The data contain over 110,000 clones, 78% of them seen just once; the ten biggest clones take up 5.5% to 7%. Healthy individuals who donated bone marrow served as the donors. This sequence was found in a middle-aged woman in good health and CMV-seropositive. Input material: PBMCs.

The CDR3 here is CASSSGQGNTEAFF. DNA of the CDR3: TGTGCCAGCAGCTCGGGACAGGGGAACACTGAAGCTTTCTTT. The V gene is TRBV7-9, the J gene TRBJ1-1; 9 bases agree with TRBD1. Trimming took 4 bases from V and 1 from J; bases not matched to a gene: 1. The CDR3 contains 14 residues. CDR1 and CDR2 (germline): SEHNR, FQNEAQ (reference sequence).